Sequencing of this TCR beta chain was carried out in a study of T cells in Graves' hyperthyroidism and ophthalmopathy. Study-level points and caveats: Most thyroid clonotypes expanded above 0.001 appeared in blood too.

The CDR3 regions of TCR beta were amplified from RNA transcripts. The primer set for the first-round RT-PCR of the TCR CDR3 was HTBI. Using its own MiXCR run on the multiplex PCR reads, TCRdb lists one record per CDR3 protein. Here the sample spans some 740,000 distinct CDR3 sequences, 14% being singletons. V shed 6 bases and J 6 bases; nucleotides not matched to a gene: 9. CDR3 length equals 15 residues. CDR1 and CDR2 (germline): KGHSH, LQKENI. This clonotype was counted many times. Its antigen remains unknown. The clonotype comes from a woman between 18 and 29 years old with Graves' hyperthyroidism. The rearrangement uses TRBV18 and TRBJ2-1; 9 nucleotides align to TRBD1. Sequencing was carried out using blood. CDR3 loop: CASSTVGTGTNEQFF. In DNA form, the CDR3 reads TGTGCCAGCTCGACCGTCGGGACAGGGACCAATGAGCAGTTCTTC.